Listed below are T cell receptor beta chains from one sample, sequenced in a study of T cell responses to AZD1222 COVID-19 vaccine. Method: immunoSEQ multiplex PCR; TCRdb's copy keeps in-frame clones and lacks some. This sample has 150,000 to 190,000 clones; roughly 90% occur once, and the top ten carry around 1.5%. The sequencing here drew on peripheral blood, taken 28 days after the second AZD1222 dose. The receptors here all came from an adult who received the AZD1222 COVID-19 vaccine. The CDR3 runs from the conserved cysteine through the conserved F or W. The D gene is left open where the match is weak. Rows give clone size only sometimes, using once, few, many, or a class for an expanded clone.

NA	TRBJ1-2	TRBD1	TRBV7-2	CASSLGFGQGALDGYTF	TGTGCCAGCAGCTTAGGTTTTGGACAGGGGGCGCTGGACGGCTACACCTTC
NA	TRBJ2-7	NA	TRBV5-6	CASSLRGFDEQYF	TGTGCCAGCAGCTTAAGGGGTTTCGACGAGCAGTACTTC
NA	TRBJ1-2	NA	TRBV5-1	CASSLGGTNYGYTF	TGCGCCAGCAGCTTGGGGGGTACTAACTATGGCTACACCTTC
NA	TRBJ1-1	NA	TRBV6-1	CASSEEAGGVDTEAFF	TGTGCCAGCAGTGAGGAAGCTGGAGGGGTCGACACTGAAGCTTTCTTT
NA	TRBJ1-1	NA	TRBV28	CASRTTANTEAFF	TGTGCCAGCAGGACTACAGCGAACACTGAAGCTTTCTTT
NA	TRBJ2-3	NA	TRBV7-9	CASSPRAHRYTDTQYF	TGTGCCAGCAGCCCCAGGGCCCATAGATACACAGATACGCAGTATTTT
NA	TRBJ1-5	NA	TRBV7-8	CASSPNYVSTNQPQHF	TGTGCCAGCAGTCCTAACTACGTAAGCACGAATCAGCCCCAGCATTTT
NA	TRBJ2-2	NA	TRBV5-1	CASSFEGRVTGELFF	TGCGCCAGCAGCTTCGAGGGGCGGGTCACCGGGGAGCTGTTTTTT
NA	TRBJ2-1	NA	TRBV9	CASSGDNEQFF	TGTGCCAGCAGCGGTGATAATGAGCAGTTCTTC
NA	TRBJ1-2	NA	TRBV2	CASTKAQLNYGYTF	TGTGCCAGTACAAAGGCCCAACTAAACTATGGCTACACCTTC
NA	TRBJ1-1	NA	TRBV14	CASSLHRETEAFF	TGTGCCAGCAGCCTACACAGGGAGACTGAAGCTTTCTTT
NA	TRBJ2-1	NA	TRBV6-4	CASSDSGWRQFF	TGTGCCAGCAGTGACTCGGGCTGGAGACAGTTCTTC
NA	TRBJ2-3	TRBD1	TRBV30	CAWSTDRGRDTQYF	TGTGCCTGGAGTACCGACAGGGGGCGAGATACGCAGTATTTT
once	TRBJ2-1	NA	TRBV7-9	CASSPTGTYNEQFF	TGTGCCAGCAGCCCGACGGGCACATACAATGAGCAGTTCTTC
once	TRBJ2-5	TRBD2	TRBV5-4	CASTKREHRETQYF	TGTGCCAGCACGAAGCGGGAGCACCGAGAGACCCAGTACTTC
NA	TRBJ1-1	TRBD1	TRBV19	CASSVGQGYTEAFF	TGTGCCAGTAGTGTGGGACAGGGCTATACTGAAGCTTTCTTT
once	TRBJ2-2	TRBD2	TRBV7-3	CASSLLLAGGPGGLFF	TGTGCCAGCAGCTTATTACTAGCGGGAGGGCCCGGGGGGCTGTTTTTT
once	TRBJ1-5	NA	TRBV5-1	CASSSGDLNQPQHF	TGCGCCAGCAGTTCAGGGGACCTCAATCAGCCCCAGCATTTT
NA	TRBJ2-3	TRBD2	TRBV18	CASSPPTVQRGSTDTQYF	TGTGCCAGCTCACCACCGACGGTCCAGCGGGGGAGCACAGATACGCAGTATTTT
NA	TRBJ1-2	NA	TRBV28	CASSLAWGSNYGYTF	TGTGCCAGCAGTTTAGCGTGGGGATCTAACTATGGCTACACCTTC
NA	TRBJ1-5	TRBD1	TRBV7-8	CASSLAPRTGAIRSNQPQHF	TGTGCCAGCAGCTTAGCCCCGAGGACAGGGGCGATTAGGAGCAATCAGCCCCAGCATTTT
NA	TRBJ1-4	TRBD1	TRBV9	CASSATGVANEKLFF	TGTGCCAGCAGCGCCACAGGGGTTGCTAATGAAAAACTGTTTTTT
NA	TRBJ1-4	NA	TRBV5-1	CASSPTATNEKLFF	TGCGCCAGCAGCCCGACAGCAACTAATGAAAAACTGTTTTTT
NA	TRBJ1-2	NA	TRBV19	CASRGVGGYTF	TGTGCCAGTAGGGGAGTCGGTGGCTACACCTTC
NA	TRBJ1-2	NA	TRBV5-4	CASSHVVDGYTF	TGTGCCAGCAGCCATGTGGTAGATGGCTACACCTTC
NA	TRBJ1-2	NA	TRBV7-8	CASSPKMRAGVNYGYTF	TGTGCCAGCAGCCCGAAGATGAGAGCAGGGGTTAACTATGGCTACACCTTC
NA	TRBJ1-1	TRBD1	TRBV9	CASSGGTVRSTEAFF	TGTGCCAGCAGCGGAGGGACAGTAAGGAGCACTGAAGCTTTCTTT
NA	TRBJ1-1	NA	TRBV27	CASRENTEAFF	TGTGCCAGCCGTGAGAACACTGAAGCTTTCTTT
NA	TRBJ2-1	TRBD2	TRBV5-1	CASSLGGSGSNEQFF	TGCGCCAGCAGCTTGGGTGGTAGCGGGAGTAATGAGCAGTTCTTC
NA	TRBJ1-2	NA	TRBV29-1	CSVVPDLAGGYTF	TGCAGCGTTGTGCCCGACCTGGCTGGTGGCTACACCTTC
once	TRBJ1-2	NA	TRBV7-6	CASSLASATNYGYTF	TGTGCCAGCAGCTTAGCCTCGGCGACTAACTATGGCTACACCTTC
once	TRBJ2-2	NA	TRBV9	CASRDRDISNTGELFF	TGTGCCAGCAGGGACCGGGACATCTCGAACACCGGGGAGCTGTTTTTT
medium-sized	TRBJ1-1	NA	TRBV5-1	CASSLAGGYTEAFF	TGCGCCAGCAGCTTGGCCGGGGGGTACACTGAAGCTTTCTTT
once	TRBJ2-1	NA	TRBV7-2	CASSSRGRSSYNEQFF	TGTGCCAGCAGCTCTAGAGGGAGATCTTCCTACAATGAGCAGTTCTTC
NA	TRBJ1-2	TRBD1	TRBV18	CASSPGTGNGYTF	TGTGCCAGCTCACCCGGGACAGGGAATGGCTACACCTTC
NA	TRBJ2-5	NA	TRBV28	CASSKETQYF	TGTGCCAGCAGCAAAGAGACCCAGTACTTC
NA	TRBJ1-1	NA	TRBV28	CASKPPGATEAFF	TGTGCCAGCAAACCCCCGGGGGCGACTGAAGCTTTCTTT
NA	TRBJ1-5	NA	TRBV28	CASSLEKGPNQPQHF	TGTGCCAGCAGTTTAGAAAAGGGGCCCAATCAGCCCCAGCATTTT
NA	TRBJ1-3	NA	TRBV7-9	CASSLAGTLSSGNTIYF	TGTGCCAGCAGCTTAGCCGGGACGCTAAGCTCTGGAAACACCATATATTTT
NA	TRBJ1-6	NA	TRBV18	CASSPSGGNNSPLHF	TGTGCCAGCTCACCCTCGGGCGGGAATAATTCACCCCTCCACTTT
NA	TRBJ1-2	NA	TRBV6-5	CASSYGSREGYTF	TGTGCCAGCAGTTACGGTTCCAGGGAGGGCTACACCTTC
NA	TRBJ2-1	NA	TRBV7-9	CASSSETDYNEQFF	TGTGCCAGCAGCTCCGAGACCGACTACAATGAGCAGTTCTTC
NA	TRBJ1-1	NA	TRBV6-1	CASSDQLPAEAFF	TGTGCCAGCAGTGATCAACTACCCGCTGAAGCTTTCTTT
NA	TRBJ2-1	NA	TRBV11-2	CASSVGLGNNEQFF	TGTGCCAGCAGCGTGGGACTTGGTAACAATGAGCAGTTCTTC
NA	TRBJ2-3	NA	TRBV12-3/TRBV12-4	CASSYGTDTQYF	TGTGCCAGCAGTTACGGCACAGATACGCAGTATTTT
few	TRBJ2-7	TRBD1	TRBV5-1	CASSSRDRGYEQYF	TGCGCCAGCAGCTCCCGGGACAGGGGCTACGAGCAGTACTTC
NA	TRBJ1-2	TRBD1	TRBV19	CASSWGQGDYGYTF	TGTGCCAGTAGTTGGGGACAGGGGGACTATGGCTACACCTTC
NA	TRBJ2-6	TRBD2	TRBV5-1	CASSGVSGGAGANVLTF	TGCGCCAGCAGCGGCGTGAGCGGGGGGGCTGGGGCCAACGTCCTGACTTTC
NA	TRBJ2-7	TRBD2	TRBV29-1	CSVTGLAGVFGSYEQYF	TGCAGCGTGACGGGACTAGCGGGAGTATTTGGATCCTACGAGCAGTACTTC
NA	TRBJ1-1	NA	TRBV3-1/TRBV3-2	CASSQRGPYTEAFF	TGTGCCAGCAGCCAACGGGGTCCCTACACTGAAGCTTTCTTT
NA	TRBJ1-3	NA	TRBV11-3	CASSLDRNREVRNTIYF	TGTGCCAGCAGCTTAGACCGAAACAGGGAAGTAAGAAACACCATATATTTT